This TCR beta chain derives from a study of blood T cells in healthy people across ages. Of note for this clonotype: Its specificity is not known.

Whole-study findings and limits: Total diversity from one million sequenced T cells was likely underestimated.

PCR was performed a second time for 7 to 11 cycles using a sample-barcoded 5' primer and a J-beta primer mix. TCRdb reprocessed the 5' RACE reads via MiXCR and lists one record per CDR3 protein. Counted here are approximately 2,000,000 distinct CDR3 sequences, about two fifths occurring once; the ten biggest clones make up 23%. The total RNA that was extracted per sample amounted to at least 5 micrograms. The receptor was derived from a human donor in good health. Sequenced: blood.

The CDR3 loop reads CASSLAPTIYNEQFF. The CDR3, as DNA: TGTGCCAGCAGCTTAGCCCCGACGATATACAATGAGCAGTTCTTC. The V gene is TRBV7-2, the J gene TRBJ2-1, with D unresolved. Germline V gene sequence: CDR1 SGHTA, CDR2 FQGNSA. This CDR3 is built from 15 residues. Trimming took off 0 bases at V and 4 bases at J, with 10 bases between the two ends.